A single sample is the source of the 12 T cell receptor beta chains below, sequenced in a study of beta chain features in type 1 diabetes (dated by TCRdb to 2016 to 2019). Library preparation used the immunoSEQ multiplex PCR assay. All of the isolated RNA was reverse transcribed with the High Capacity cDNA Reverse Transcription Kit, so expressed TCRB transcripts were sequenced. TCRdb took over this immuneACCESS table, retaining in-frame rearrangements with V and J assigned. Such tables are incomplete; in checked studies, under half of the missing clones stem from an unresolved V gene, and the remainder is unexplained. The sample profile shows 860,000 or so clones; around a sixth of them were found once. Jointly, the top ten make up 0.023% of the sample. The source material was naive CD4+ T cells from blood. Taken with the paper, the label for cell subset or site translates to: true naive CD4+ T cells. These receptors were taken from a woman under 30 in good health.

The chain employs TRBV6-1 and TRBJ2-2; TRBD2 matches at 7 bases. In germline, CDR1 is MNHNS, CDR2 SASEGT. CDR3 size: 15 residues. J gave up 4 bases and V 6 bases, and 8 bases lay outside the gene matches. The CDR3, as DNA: TGTGCCAGCAGACAACGGACTAGGGGCACCGGGGAGCTGTTTTTT. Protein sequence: CASRQRTRGTGELFF.

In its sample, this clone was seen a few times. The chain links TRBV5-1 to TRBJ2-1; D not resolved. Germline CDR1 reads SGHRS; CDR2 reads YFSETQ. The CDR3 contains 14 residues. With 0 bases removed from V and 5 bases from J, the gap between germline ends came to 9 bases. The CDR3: CASSLESRNNEQFF. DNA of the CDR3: TGCGCCAGCAGCTTGGAGAGTAGAAACAATGAGCAGTTCTTC.

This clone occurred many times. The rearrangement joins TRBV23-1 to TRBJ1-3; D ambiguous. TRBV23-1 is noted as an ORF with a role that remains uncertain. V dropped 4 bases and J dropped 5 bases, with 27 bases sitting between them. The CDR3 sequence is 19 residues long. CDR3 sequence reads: CASSPPDLLGPTARNTIYF. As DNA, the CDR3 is TGCGCCAGCAGTCCTCCAGATCTACTCGGACCAACAGCCCGAAACACCATATATTTT.

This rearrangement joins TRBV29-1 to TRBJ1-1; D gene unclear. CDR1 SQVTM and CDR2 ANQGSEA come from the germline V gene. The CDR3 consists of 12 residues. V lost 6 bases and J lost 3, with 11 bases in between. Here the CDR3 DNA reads TGCAGCGTGGGGAGAAGCGACACTGAAGCTTTCTTT. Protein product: CSVGRSDTEAFF.

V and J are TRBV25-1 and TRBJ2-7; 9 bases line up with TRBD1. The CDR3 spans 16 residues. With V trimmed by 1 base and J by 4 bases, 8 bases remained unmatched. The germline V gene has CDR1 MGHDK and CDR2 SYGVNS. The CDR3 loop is CASSEWAGQGGYEQYF. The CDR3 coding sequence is TGTGCCAGCAGTGAATGGGCGGGACAGGGTGGTTACGAGCAGTACTTC.

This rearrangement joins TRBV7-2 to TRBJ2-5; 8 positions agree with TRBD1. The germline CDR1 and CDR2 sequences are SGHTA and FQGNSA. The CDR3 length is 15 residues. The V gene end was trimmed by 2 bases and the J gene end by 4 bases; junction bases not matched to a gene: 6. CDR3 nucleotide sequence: TGTGCCAGCAGCTTACGGAGGACAGGGCGAGAGACCCAGTACTTC. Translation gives CASSLRRTGRETQYF.

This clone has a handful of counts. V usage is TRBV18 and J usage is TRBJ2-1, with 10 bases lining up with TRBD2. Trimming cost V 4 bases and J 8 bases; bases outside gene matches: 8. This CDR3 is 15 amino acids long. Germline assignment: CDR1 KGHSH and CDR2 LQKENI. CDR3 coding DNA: TGTGCCAGCTCACAACCTAGCGGGAGTGCGGATGAGCAGTTCTTC. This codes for CASSQPSGSADEQFF.

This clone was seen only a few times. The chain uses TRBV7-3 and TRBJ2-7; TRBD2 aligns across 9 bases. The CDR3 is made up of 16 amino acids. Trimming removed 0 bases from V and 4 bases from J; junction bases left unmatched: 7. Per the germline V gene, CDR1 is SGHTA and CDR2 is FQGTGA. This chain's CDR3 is CASSLTLREGDYEQYF. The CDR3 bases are TGTGCCAGCAGCTTAACCTTGCGGGAGGGCGATTACGAGCAGTACTTC.

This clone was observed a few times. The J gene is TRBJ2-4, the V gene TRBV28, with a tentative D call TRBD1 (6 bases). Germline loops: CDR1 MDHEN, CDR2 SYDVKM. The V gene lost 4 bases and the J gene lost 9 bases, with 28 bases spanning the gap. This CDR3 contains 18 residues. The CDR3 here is CASSSPSKLDLRGTIQYF. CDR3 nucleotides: TGTGCCAGCAGTTCCCCGAGCAAACTCGACTTGAGGGGGACCATTCAGTACTTC.

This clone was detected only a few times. CDR3 sequence (DNA): TGTGCCAGCAGCTTTGCGGGAGGGTTCACAGATACGCAGTATTTT. Translation gives CASSFAGGFTDTQYF. V gene TRBV7-2 combines with J gene TRBJ2-3, with 9 bases identical to TRBD2. CDR3 length: 15 amino acids. CDR1 and CDR2 (germline): SGHTA, FQGNSA. Trimming took 3 bases from V and 2 from J; bases not matched to a gene: 3.

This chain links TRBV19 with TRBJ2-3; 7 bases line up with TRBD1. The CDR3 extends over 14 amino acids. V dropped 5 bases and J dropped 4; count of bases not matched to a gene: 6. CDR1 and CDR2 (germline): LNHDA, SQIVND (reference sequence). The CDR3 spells CASSHRDRADTQYF. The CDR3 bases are TGTGCCAGTAGTCACCGGGACAGAGCAGATACGCAGTATTTT.

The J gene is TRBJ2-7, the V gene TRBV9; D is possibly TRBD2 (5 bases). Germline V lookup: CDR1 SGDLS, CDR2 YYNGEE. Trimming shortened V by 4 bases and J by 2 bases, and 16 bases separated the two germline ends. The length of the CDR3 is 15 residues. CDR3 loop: CASSYRSGIPYEQYF. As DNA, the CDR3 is TGTGCCAGCAGCTATAGATCCGGGATACCCTACGAGCAGTACTTC.